This is a list of T cell receptor beta chains from one sample in a study of beta chain features in type 1 diabetes. Method: immunoSEQ multiplex PCR; TCRdb's copy keeps in-frame clones and lacks some. This sample has hundreds of thousands of clones; about a sixth occur once, and the top ten carry around 0.02%. Sample: naive CD4+ T cells from blood. Every receptor here comes from a woman between 18 and 29 years old in good health. The CDR3 runs from the conserved cysteine through the conserved F or W. D genes are given only for firm matches. Not every row has a clone size; where given, it reads once, few, many or a size class.

cdr3_nt	cdr3_aa	v_call	j_call	cdr3_length	d_call	clone_size
TGTGCCAGCAGCTTAGGACTAGCGGGTCCTAGCACAGATACGCAGTATTTT	CASSLGLAGPSTDTQYF	TRBV7-3	TRBJ2-3	17	TRBD2	NA
TGTGCCAGCAGCTTTAGCAGGACCTCCTACGAGCAGTACTTC	CASSFSRTSYEQYF	TRBV7-2	TRBJ2-7	14	NA	once
TGCGCCAGCAGCCCGGACGGGAGCTCCTACAATGAGCAGTTCTTC	CASSPDGSSYNEQFF	TRBV4-3	TRBJ2-1	15	NA	NA
TGTGCCAGCAGCTTAATCCCCGCGGGAGGCATGTTCTTC	CASSLIPAGGMFF	TRBV7-8	TRBJ2-1	13	TRBD2	few
TGTGCCAGCAGCACAACGCGACAGGGGGCAAGTGTGAGGGCCAACGTCCTGACTTTC	CASSTTRQGASVRANVLTF	TRBV5-6	TRBJ2-6	19	TRBD1	few
TGTGCCAGCAGTTTATCCGGGGTGGAGACCCAGTACTTC	CASSLSGVETQYF	TRBV28	TRBJ2-5	13	NA	NA
TGTGCCAGCAGCGTAGACCAGGACTGGTCCTACGAGCAGTACTTC	CASSVDQDWSYEQYF	TRBV9	TRBJ2-7	15	NA	few
TGTGCCACCAGCAGATTTGACAGGGAAAATGAAAAACTGTTTTTT	CATSRFDRENEKLFF	TRBV15	TRBJ1-4	15	TRBD1	NA
TGTGCCAGCAGCTTGGGACAGATCTACGAGCAGTACTTC	CASSLGQIYEQYF	TRBV7-8	TRBJ2-7	13	TRBD1	NA
TGTGCCAGCGCCGAGGGGGCAACTATCTACGAGCAGTACTTC	CASAEGATIYEQYF	TRBV7-8	TRBJ2-7	14	TRBD1	NA
TGCAGCGTTCTACGGCGGAGCTCCTACAATGAGCAGTTCTTC	CSVLRRSSYNEQFF	TRBV29-1	TRBJ2-1	14	NA	NA
TGTGCCATTCGTAGCGGGAGGGCCGGGAATGAGCAGTTCTTC	CAIRSGRAGNEQFF	TRBV15	TRBJ2-1	14	TRBD2	NA
TGTGCCAGCAGTGTTGGAGGACTAGCGGGAACCTACGAGCAGTACTTC	CASSVGGLAGTYEQYF	TRBV28	TRBJ2-7	16	TRBD2	NA
TGTGCCAGCAGCCACACAGGGCACACCATATATTTT	CASSHTGHTIYF	TRBV13	TRBJ1-3	12	NA	NA
TGTGCCAGCAGCCAAGGACTAGCGGGAGTTTTTACCGGGGAGCTGTTTTTT	CASSQGLAGVFTGELFF	TRBV7-9	TRBJ2-2	17	TRBD2	NA
TGTGCCAGCAGCTCGGGCCGCTCGAGGCCCTACACCTTC	CASSSGRSRPYTF	TRBV7-6	TRBJ1-2	13	NA	NA
TGTGCCAGCTCACCATGGGAGACTTACAATGAGCAGTTCTTC	CASSPWETYNEQFF	TRBV18	TRBJ2-1	14	NA	NA